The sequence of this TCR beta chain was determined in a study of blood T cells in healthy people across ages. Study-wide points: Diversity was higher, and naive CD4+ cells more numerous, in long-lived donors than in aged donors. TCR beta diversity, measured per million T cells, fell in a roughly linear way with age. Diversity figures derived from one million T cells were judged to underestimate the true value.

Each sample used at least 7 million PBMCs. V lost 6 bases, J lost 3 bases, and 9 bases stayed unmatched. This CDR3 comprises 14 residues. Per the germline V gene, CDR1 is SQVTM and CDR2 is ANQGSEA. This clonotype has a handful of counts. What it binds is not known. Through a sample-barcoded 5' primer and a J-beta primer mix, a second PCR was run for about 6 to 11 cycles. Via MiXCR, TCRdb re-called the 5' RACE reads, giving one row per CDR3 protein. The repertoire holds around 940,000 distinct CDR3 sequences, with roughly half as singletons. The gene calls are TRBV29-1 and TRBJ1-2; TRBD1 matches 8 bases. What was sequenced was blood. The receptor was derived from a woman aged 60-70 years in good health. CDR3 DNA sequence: TGCAGCGTCTTAAAGGGGACAGGCTACTATGGCTACACCTTC. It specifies CSVLKGTGYYGYTF.